These 9 T cell receptor beta chains were sequenced from one sample in a study of blood T cell repertoires in COVID-19. Sequencing used immunoSEQ multiplex PCR; TCRdb keeps in-frame clones, though not all of them. In the table there are about 150,000 clones, approximately 90% of which are singletons. The sequencing input was peripheral blood. The origin of the receptors is a woman in her thirties or forties with acute or convalescent COVID-19.

The genes are TRBV6-6 and TRBJ2-7; D might be TRBD2 (7 bases). The germline V gene encodes CDR1 MNHNY and CDR2 SVGAGI (reference sequence). The CDR3 extends over 13 amino acids. Trimming stripped 2 bases from V and 6 bases from J, with 11 bases between. DNA of the CDR3: TGTGCCAGCAGTTACATGGGGGGGCTCGAGCAGTACTTC. This gives the protein CASSYMGGLEQYF.

For this clone: The same CDR3 also results from other DNA sequences found in this sample. This chain uses TRBV5-1 with TRBJ2-7; 11 bases align to TRBD2. After removal of 3 bases from V and 3 bases from J, the junction contained 5 bases not matched to a gene. This CDR3 comprises 15 residues. Germline V lookup: CDR1 SGHRS, CDR2 YFSETQ. CDR3 protein: CASSSGTSGIYEQYF. The CDR3 nucleotides are TGCGCCAGCAGCTCCGGGACTAGCGGAATCTACGAGCAGTACTTC.

The CDR3 loop is CASRMEGTGAEQFF. CDR3 coding DNA: TGTGCCAGTCGAATGGAGGGGACTGGGGCTGAGCAGTTCTTC. The V and J genes are TRBV19 and TRBJ2-1; D is perhaps TRBD2 (6 bases). This CDR3 has 14 amino acids. V was trimmed by 8 bases and J by 9 bases, leaving 20 bases between them. Germline CDR1 LNHDA, CDR2 SQIVND (reference sequence).

This clone was observed a single time. This chain joins TRBV11-3 and TRBJ2-3; D is ambiguous. V shed 5 bases and J shed 5 bases, with 11 bases lying between them. The CDR3 length is 13 residues. Germline V gives CDR1 SGHNT, CDR2 YENEEA. The CDR3: CASSRGVGDTQYF. DNA for the CDR3: TGTGCCAGCAGCAGAGGAGTCGGAGATACGCAGTATTTT.

In DNA form, the CDR3 reads TGTGCCAGCAGTGTCCTCTCGACGGGACTAGCGGGGCCCACAGATACGCAGTATTTT. Its protein product is CASSVLSTGLAGPTDTQYF. This rearrangement joins TRBV6-1 to TRBJ2-3, with 13 bases that match TRBD2. CDR3 length: 19 residues. The germline V gene encodes CDR1 MNHNS and CDR2 SASEGT. The ends lost 4 bases at V and 2 bases at J; junction bases unmatched: 12.

The V and J genes are TRBV9 and TRBJ2-1; 7 nucleotides match TRBD2. The ends lost 3 bases at V and 3 bases at J; junction bases unmatched: 12. The CDR3 is 17 amino acids. Germline assignment: CDR1 SGDLS and CDR2 YYNGEE. The CDR3 sequence is CASSGFSGTTYYNEQFF. The DNA for the CDR3 is TGTGCCAGCAGCGGATTTTCCGGGACTACTTACTACAATGAGCAGTTCTTC.

The V and J genes are TRBV3-1 (or the pseudogene TRBV3-2) and TRBJ1-2, with D tentatively TRBD1 (5 bases). Trimming shortened V by 4 bases and J by 8 bases, and 14 bases separated the two germline ends. The CDR3 sequence is 13 residues long. Germline CDR1 and CDR2: LGHDT and YNNKEL (reference sequence). DNA for the CDR3: TGTGCCAGCAGCCGCACTACCCAGGGAGGCTACACCTTC. This sequence encodes CASSRTTQGGYTF.

The V call is TRBV4-1, the J call TRBJ1-1, with 10 bases fitting TRBD1. The CDR3 has 20 residues. Trimming took 0 bases from V and 3 from J; bases not matched to a gene: 16. From germline, CDR1 is MGHRA and CDR2 YSYEKL. The CDR3 reads CASSQDPPGQGFSRYTEAFF. The CDR3 DNA sequence: TGCGCCAGCAGCCAAGACCCCCCGGGACAGGGGTTTTCTAGGTACACTGAAGCTTTCTTT.

The table lists this clone with a few counts. The rearrangement joins TRBV28 to TRBJ1-2; D not resolved. The CDR3 contains 14 residues. Trimming stripped 2 bases from V and 4 bases from J, with 11 bases between. Germline assignment: CDR1 MDHEN and CDR2 SYDVKM. The CDR3 is CASSLRLSGYGYTF. CDR3 sequence (DNA): TGTGCCAGCAGTTTACGCCTTTCGGGCTATGGCTACACCTTC.